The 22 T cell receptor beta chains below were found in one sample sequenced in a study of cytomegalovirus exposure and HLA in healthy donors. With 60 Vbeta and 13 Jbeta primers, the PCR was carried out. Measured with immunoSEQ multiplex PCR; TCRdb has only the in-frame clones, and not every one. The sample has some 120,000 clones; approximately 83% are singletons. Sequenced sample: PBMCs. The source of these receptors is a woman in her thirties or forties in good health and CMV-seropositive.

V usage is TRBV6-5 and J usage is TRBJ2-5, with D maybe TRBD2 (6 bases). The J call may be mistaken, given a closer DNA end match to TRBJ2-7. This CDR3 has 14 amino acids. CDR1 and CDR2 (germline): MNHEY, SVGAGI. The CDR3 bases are TGTGCCAGCAGTTCACTAGCCAGCTTGTTCGAGCAGTACTTC. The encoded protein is CASSSLASLFEQYF.

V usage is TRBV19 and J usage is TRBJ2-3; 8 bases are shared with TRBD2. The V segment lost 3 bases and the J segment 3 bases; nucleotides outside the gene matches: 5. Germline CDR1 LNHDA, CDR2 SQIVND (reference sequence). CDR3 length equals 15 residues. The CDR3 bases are TGTGCCAGTAGTATCGGGGGGGTAGGGACAGATACGCAGTATTTT. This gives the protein CASSIGGVGTDTQYF.

The CDR3 DNA sequence: TGCGCCAGCAGCTTGGGCCCTTCGACGGGGGCCAAAAACATTCAGTACTTC. Its protein is CASSLGPSTGAKNIQYF. The chain carries TRBV5-1 and TRBJ2-4; a weak D match, TRBD2 (5 bases). V was cut by 0 bases and J by 1 base, with 14 bases left in between. CDR1 is SGHRS and CDR2 is YFSETQ in the germline V gene. CDR3 size: 17 residues.

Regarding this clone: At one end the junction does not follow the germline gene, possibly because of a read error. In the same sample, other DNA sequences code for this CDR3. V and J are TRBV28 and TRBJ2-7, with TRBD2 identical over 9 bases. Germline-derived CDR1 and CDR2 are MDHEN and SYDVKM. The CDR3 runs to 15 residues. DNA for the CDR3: TGTGCCAGCAGTCGGGCGGCGGGAGGGCCTTACGAGCAATACTTC. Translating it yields CASSRAAGGPYEQYF.

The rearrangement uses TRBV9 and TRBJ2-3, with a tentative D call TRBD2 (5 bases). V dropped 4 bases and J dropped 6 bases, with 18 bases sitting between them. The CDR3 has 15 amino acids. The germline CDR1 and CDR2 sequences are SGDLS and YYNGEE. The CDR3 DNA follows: TGTGCCAGCAGCCCGGGGATTGTAGCCATGGATACGCAGTATTTT. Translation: CASSPGIVAMDTQYF. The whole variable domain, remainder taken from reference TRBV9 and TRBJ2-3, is DSGVTQTPKHLITATGQRVTLRCSPRSGDLSVYWYQQSLDQGLQFLIQYYNGEERAKGNILERFSAQQFPDLHSELNLSSLELGDSALYFCASSPGIVAMDTQYFGPGTRLTVL.

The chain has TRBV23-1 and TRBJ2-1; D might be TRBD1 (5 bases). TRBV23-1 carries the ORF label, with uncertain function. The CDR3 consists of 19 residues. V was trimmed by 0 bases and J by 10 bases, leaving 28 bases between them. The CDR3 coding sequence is TGCGCCAGCAGTCAATCGTCAGGGATTGGGTTATACTACTTCTGCGAGCAGTTCTTC. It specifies CASSQSSGIGLYYFCEQFF.

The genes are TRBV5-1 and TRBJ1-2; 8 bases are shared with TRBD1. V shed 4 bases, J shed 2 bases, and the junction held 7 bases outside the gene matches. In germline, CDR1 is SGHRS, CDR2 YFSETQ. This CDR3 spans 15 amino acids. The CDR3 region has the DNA TGCGCCAGCAGCCCCAGGGGGCATTCCAACTATGGCTACACCTTC. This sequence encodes CASSPRGHSNYGYTF.

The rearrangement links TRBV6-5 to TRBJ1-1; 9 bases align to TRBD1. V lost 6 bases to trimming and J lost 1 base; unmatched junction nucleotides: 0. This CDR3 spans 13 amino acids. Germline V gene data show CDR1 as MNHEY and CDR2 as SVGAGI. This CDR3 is CASRDRGNTEAFF. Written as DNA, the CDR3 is TGTGCCAGCAGGGACAGGGGGAACACTGAAGCTTTCTTT.

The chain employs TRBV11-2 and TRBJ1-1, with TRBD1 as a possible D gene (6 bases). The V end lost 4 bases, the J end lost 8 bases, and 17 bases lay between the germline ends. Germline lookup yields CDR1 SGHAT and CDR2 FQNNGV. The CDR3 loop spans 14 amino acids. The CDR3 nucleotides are TGTGCCAGCAGCTCCTACAGGGATGGGGAGGAAGCTTTCTTT. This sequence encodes CASSSYRDGEEAFF.

Here the CDR3 reads CASSYERELYEQFF. CDR3 DNA sequence: TGTGCCAGCAGCTACGAGCGGGAGCTCTATGAGCAGTTCTTC. The chain joins TRBV5-6 to TRBJ2-1, with 8 bases matching TRBD2. After removal of 3 bases from V and 8 bases from J, the junction contained 7 bases not matched to a gene. The CDR3 totals 14 residues. Germline CDR1 reads SGHDT; CDR2 reads YYEEEE.

CDR3 sequence: CASSDRTSGRASSTDTQYF. The CDR3 coding sequence is TGTGCCAGCAGTGATAGGACTAGCGGGAGGGCATCTAGCACAGATACGCAGTATTTT. The rearrangement uses TRBV2 and TRBJ2-3, with 15 bases matching TRBD2. The CDR3 length is 19 residues. J gave up 0 bases and V 3 bases, and 7 bases lay outside the gene matches. Germline assignment: CDR1 SNHLY and CDR2 FYNNEI.

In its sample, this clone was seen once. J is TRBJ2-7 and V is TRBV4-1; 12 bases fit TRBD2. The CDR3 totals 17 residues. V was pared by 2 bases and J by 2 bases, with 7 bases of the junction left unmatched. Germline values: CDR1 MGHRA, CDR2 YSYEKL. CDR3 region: CASSQLTSGRSPYEQYF. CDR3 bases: TGCGCCAGCAGCCAACTTACTAGCGGGAGGTCCCCCTACGAGCAGTACTTC.

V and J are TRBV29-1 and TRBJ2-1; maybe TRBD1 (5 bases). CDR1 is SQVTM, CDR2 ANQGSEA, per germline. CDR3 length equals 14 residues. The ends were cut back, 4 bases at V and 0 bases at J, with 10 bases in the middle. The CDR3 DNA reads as TGCAGCGTTGGGGGCGGAAACTCCTACAATGAGCAGTTCTTC. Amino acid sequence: CSVGGGNSYNEQFF.

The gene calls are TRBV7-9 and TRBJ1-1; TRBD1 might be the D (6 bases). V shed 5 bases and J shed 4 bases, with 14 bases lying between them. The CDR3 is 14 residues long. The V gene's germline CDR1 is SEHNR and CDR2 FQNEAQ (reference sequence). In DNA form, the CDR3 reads TGTGCCAGCAGCCCACAGACAGGTCCCACTGAAGCTTTCTTT. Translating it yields CASSPQTGPTEAFF.

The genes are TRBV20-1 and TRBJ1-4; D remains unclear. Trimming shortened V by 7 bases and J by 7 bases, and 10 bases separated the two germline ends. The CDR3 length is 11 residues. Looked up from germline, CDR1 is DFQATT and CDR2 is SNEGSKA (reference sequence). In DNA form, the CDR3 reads TGCAGTGTTCACTACCTTGAAAAACTGTTTTTT. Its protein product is CSVHYLEKLFF.

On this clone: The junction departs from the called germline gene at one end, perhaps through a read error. The DNA of the CDR3 is TGTGCTAGCAGCCCAGGGGGCCCTGGAAACACCATATATTTT. It translates to CASSPGGPGNTIYF. The genes are TRBV7-7 and TRBJ1-3, with 8 bases that match TRBD1. CDR3 length: 14 residues. Germline CDR1 reads SSHAT; CDR2 reads FNYEAQ (reference sequence).

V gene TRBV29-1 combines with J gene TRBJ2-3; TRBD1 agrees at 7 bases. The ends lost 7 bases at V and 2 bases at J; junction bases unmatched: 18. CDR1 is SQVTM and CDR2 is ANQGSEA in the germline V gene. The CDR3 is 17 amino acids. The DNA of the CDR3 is TGCAGCGCTAGGCGGAACCCTCCGGGACAGAACACAGATACGCAGTATTTT. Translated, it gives CSARRNPPGQNTDTQYF.

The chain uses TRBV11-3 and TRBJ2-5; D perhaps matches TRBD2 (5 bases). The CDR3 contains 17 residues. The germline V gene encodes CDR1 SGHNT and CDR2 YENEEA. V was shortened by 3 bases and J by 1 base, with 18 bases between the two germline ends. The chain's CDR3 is CASSFRGVSGTQETQYF. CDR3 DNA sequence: TGTGCCAGCAGCTTCCGAGGTGTTTCGGGAACCCAAGAGACCCAGTACTTC.

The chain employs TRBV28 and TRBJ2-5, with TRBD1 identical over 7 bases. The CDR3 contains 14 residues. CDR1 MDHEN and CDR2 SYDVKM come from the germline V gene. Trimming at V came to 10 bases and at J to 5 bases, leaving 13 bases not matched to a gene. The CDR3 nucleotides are TGTGCCATACGTAGACAGGGAAGGGGGGAGACCCAGTACTTC. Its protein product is CAIRRQGRGETQYF.

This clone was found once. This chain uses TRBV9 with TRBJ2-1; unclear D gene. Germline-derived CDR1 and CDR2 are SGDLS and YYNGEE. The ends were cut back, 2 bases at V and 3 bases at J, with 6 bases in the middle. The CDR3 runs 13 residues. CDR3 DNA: TGTGCCAGCAGCGTCTACGTCTACAATGAGCAGTTCTTC. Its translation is CASSVYVYNEQFF.

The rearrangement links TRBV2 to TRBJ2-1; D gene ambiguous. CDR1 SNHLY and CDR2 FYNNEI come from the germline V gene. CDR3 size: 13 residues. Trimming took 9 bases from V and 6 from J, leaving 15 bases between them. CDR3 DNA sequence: TGTGCCAGAGACTCGTCGTTGGGCAATGAGCAGTTCTTC. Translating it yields CARDSSLGNEQFF.

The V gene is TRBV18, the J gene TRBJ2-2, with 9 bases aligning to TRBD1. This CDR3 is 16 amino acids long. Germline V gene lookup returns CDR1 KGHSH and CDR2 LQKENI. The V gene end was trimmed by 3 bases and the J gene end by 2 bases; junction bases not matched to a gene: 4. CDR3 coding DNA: TGTGCCAGCTCACCCCGGACAGGGGTTAACACCGGGGAGCTGTTTTTT. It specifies CASSPRTGVNTGELFF.